This entry concerns a single T cell receptor (beta chain). The antigen is unknown. Preparation of the TCRbeta library was carried out with unique molecular identifiers. One entry per CDR3 protein, called by TCRdb with MiXCR from the PCR reads. The sample lists fewer than 550,000 distinct CDR3 sequences, roughly 10% seen once, with just over 2% in the top ten. This record belongs to a study of T-cell reconstitution after alpha-beta-depleted transplantation in children. General observations from the study: After transplant, at about two months, alpha-beta T cells were reportedly derived from several hundred expanded graft clones. By one year post-transplant, T-cell counts and diversity largely arose from T cells that were newly produced. There were some patients whose high TCRbeta diversity at day 60 came from surviving recipient T cells and thymic progenitors.

The clonotype originates from a child aged 2-15 years with inherited bone marrow failure, due to receive a stem cell transplant. This specimen was PBMCs, taken before TCRalphabeta/CD19-depleted stem cell transplant.

Here the CDR3 reads CCASPGGAIWTEAFF. For the CDR3, the DNA is TGCTGCGCCTCTCCGGGGGGCGCGATATGGACTGAAGCTTTCTTT. The chain is built from TRBV20-1 and TRBJ1-1; D is possibly TRBD1 (6 bases). This CDR3 has 15 amino acids. CDR1 DFQATT and CDR2 SNEGSKA come from the germline V gene (reference sequence).